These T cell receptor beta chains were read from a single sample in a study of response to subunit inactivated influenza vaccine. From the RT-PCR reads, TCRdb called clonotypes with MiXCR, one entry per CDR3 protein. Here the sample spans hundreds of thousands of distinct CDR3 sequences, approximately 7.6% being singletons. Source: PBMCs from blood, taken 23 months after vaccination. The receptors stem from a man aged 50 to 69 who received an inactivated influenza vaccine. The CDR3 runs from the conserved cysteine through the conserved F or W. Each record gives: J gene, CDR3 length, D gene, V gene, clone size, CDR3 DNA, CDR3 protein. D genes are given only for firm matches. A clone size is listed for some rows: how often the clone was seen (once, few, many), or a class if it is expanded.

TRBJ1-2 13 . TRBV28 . TGTGCCAGCAGTTCGGTTTTCTTCTATGGCTACACCTTC CASSSVFFYGYTF
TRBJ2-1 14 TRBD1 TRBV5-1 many TGCGCCAGCAGCTTGTGGACAGGCGACAATGAGCAGTTCTTC CASSLWTGDNEQFF
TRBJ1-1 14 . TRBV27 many TGTGCCAGCAGTCCCCTCCCGGGGGGGACTGAAGCTTTCTTT CASSPLPGGTEAFF
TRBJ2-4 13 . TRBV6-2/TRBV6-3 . TGTGCCAGCATCAACAGGGAGGAAAACATTCAGTACTTC CASINREENIQYF
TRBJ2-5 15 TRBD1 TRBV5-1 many TGCGCCAGCAGCCGGGGACAGATGTACCAAGAGACCCAGTACTTC CASSRGQMYQETQYF
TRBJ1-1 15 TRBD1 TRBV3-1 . TGTGCCAGCGCCCCGACAGGGGGCGTTCACACTGAAGCTTTCTTT CASAPTGGVHTEAFF
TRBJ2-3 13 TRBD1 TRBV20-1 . TGCAGTGCTAGCAGACAGGGGTCAGATACGCAGTATTTT CSASRQGSDTQYF
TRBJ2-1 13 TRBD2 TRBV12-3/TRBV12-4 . TGTGCCAGCAGCCCCCGACTAGCCCATGAGCAGTTCTTC CASSPRLAHEQFF
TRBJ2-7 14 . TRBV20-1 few TGCAGTGCTAGTAAAGCGACGGGGGCCTACGAGCAGTACTTC CSASKATGAYEQYF
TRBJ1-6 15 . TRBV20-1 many TGCAGTGCAAAGGACGGACAGCGGGTTAATTCACCCCTCCACTTT CSAKDGQRVNSPLHF
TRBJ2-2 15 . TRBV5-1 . TGCGCCAGCAGCTTACGGGCCGCCGTCACCGGGGAGCTGTTTTTT CASSLRAAVTGELFF
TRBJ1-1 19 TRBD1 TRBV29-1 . TGCAGCGTTGTGGGGAAGTGGGGACAGGGATCCCGACTGAACACTGAAGCTTTCTTT CSVVGKWGQGSRLNTEAFF
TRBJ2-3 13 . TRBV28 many TGTGCCAGCACCTTGGGCCGGGGAGATACGCAGTATTTT CASTLGRGDTQYF
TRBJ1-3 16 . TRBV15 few TGTGCCACCAGCAGAGGTACGGACAGAAGGATGAACACCATATATTTT CATSRGTDRRMNTIYF
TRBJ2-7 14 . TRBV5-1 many TGCGCCAGCAAAGAACAGGGGGGGTCCTACGAGCAGTACTTC CASKEQGGSYEQYF
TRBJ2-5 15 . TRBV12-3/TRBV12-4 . TGTGCCAGCAGTTTTGGGACCCCTCGAGTAGAGACCCAGTACTTC CASSFGTPRVETQYF
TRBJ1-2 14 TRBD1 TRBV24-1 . TGTGCCACCAGTGATCCCGGGACAGGGGTTGGCTACACCTTC CATSDPGTGVGYTF
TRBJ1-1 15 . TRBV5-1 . TGCGCCAGCAGCTTGTCGGGGAAGGCGAACACTGAAGCTTTCTTT CASSLSGKANTEAFF
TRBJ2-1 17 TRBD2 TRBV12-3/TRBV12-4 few TGTGCCAGCCGAGGGGCTAGCGGGAGATTACAGTACAATGAGCAGTTCTTC CASRGASGRLQYNEQFF
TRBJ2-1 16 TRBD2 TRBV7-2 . TGTGCCAGCAGCTTAGTCACGGGAGGGTCCTACAATGAGCAGTTCTTC CASSLVTGGSYNEQFF
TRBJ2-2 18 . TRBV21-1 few TGTGCCAGCCTCTCTTGGCAGCGTGACGCCTTTCGGCCCGGGGAGCTGTTTTTT CASLSWQRDAFRPGELFF
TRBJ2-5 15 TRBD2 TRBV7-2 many TGTGCCAGCAGCTTCGCCGGGACTAGCGTAGAGACCCAGTACTTC CASSFAGTSVETQYF
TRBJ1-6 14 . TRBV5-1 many TGCGCCAGCAGCTTGGAAGCTGATAATTCACCCCTCCACTTT CASSLEADNSPLHF
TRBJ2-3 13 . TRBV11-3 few TGTGCCAGCAGCTTAGGTCCGGAGGATACGCAGTATTTT CASSLGPEDTQYF
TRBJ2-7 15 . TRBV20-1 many TGCAGTGCTAGAGATTCAGGGGGGAACCCCTACGAGCAGTACTTC CSARDSGGNPYEQYF
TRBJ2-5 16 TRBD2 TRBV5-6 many TGTGCCAGCAGCTCATTGGGACTAGCGGGATTGGAGACCCAGTACTTC CASSSLGLAGLETQYF
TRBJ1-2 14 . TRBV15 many TGTGCCACCAGCAGAGGCGGCTTTAACTATGGCTACACCTTC CATSRGGFNYGYTF
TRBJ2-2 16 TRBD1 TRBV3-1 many TGTGCCAGCAGCCATTCCGGGACAGGGAACACCGGGGAGCTGTTTTTT CASSHSGTGNTGELFF
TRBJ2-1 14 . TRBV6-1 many TGTGCCAGCACAAAACAGAGCTCCTACAATGAGCAGTTCTTC CASTKQSSYNEQFF
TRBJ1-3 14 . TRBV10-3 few TGTGCCATCAGTTCAACAGGGAACGGAAACACCATATATTTT CAISSTGNGNTIYF
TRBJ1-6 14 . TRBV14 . TGTGCCAGCAGCCAAGGGGTCGTCGGGGCACCCCTCCACTTT CASSQGVVGAPLHF
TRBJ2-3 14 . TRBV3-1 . TGTGCCAGCAGCCCCTACGACTCCGAGGGTACGCAGTATTTT CASSPYDSEGTQYF
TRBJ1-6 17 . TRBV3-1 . TGTGCCAGCAGCCGCCCTATTACCGGGACGGGAAATTCACCCCTCCACTTT CASSRPITGTGNSPLHF
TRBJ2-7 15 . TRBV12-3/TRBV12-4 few TGTGCCAGCAGTTTAGTAGGCGGGATCTCCTACGAGCAGTACTTC CASSLVGGISYEQYF
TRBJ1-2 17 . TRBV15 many TGTGCCACCAGCAGAGTAACCGGGACACTGTTCAACTATGGCTACACCTTC CATSRVTGTLFNYGYTF
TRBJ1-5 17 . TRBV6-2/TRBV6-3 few TGTGCCAGCAGTTACTCGGCCAGATACTATAGCAATCAGCCCCAGCATTTT CASSYSARYYSNQPQHF
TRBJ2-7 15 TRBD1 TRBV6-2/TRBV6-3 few TGTGCCAGCACCCCTGTCGGGACAGGGCACTACGAGCAGTACTTC CASTPVGTGHYEQYF
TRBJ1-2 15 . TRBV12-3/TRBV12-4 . TGTGCCAGCAGTTTAGTAGGTCCGTCCAACTATGGCTACACCTTC CASSLVGPSNYGYTF
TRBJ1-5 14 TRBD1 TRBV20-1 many TGCAGTGCTAGAGGGCAGGGGGTTAATCAGCCCCAGCATTTT CSARGQGVNQPQHF
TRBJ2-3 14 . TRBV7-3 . TGTGCCAGCAGACCGACAGTGACCACAGATACGCAGTATTTT CASRPTVTTDTQYF
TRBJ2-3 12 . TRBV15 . TGTGCCACCAGCGTTAACACAGATACGCAGTATTTT CATSVNTDTQYF
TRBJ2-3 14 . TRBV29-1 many TGCAGCGTGCCATACTCGGAAAACACAGATACGCAGTATTTT CSVPYSENTDTQYF
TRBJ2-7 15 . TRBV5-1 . TGCGCCAGCAGCTTGGTGTCTAGCGACTCCTACGAGCAGTACTTC CASSLVSSDSYEQYF
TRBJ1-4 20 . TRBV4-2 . TGTGCCAGCAGCCCAAGGATGAGCAGGGAGCATCGGAATATTAATGAAAAACTGTTTTTT CASSPRMSREHRNINEKLFF
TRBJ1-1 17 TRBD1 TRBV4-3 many TGCGCCAGCAGCCCTCTGCTACAGGGGAGTCGGGACACTGAAGCTTTCTTT CASSPLLQGSRDTEAFF
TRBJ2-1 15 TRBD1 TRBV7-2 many TGTGCCAGCAGCTATAGGACAGGGTGGGTCAATGAGCAGTTCTTC CASSYRTGWVNEQFF